Below are 21 T cell receptor beta chains sequenced from a single sample in a study of type 1 regulatory T cells. TCRdb re-called the reads through MiXCR, storing one row per CDR3 protein. In the table there are about 23,000 distinct CDR3 sequences, less than 50% of which are singletons. Antigen specificity for these receptors is unknown. Sequenced input: cultured T cells, either the whole culture or a sorted T cell fraction (not recorded which). The source is a human donor in good health.

The rearrangement uses TRBV7-2 and TRBJ1-6; D gene unclear. Trimming left V 4 bases short and J 7 bases short, with 11 bases between. Germline CDR1 SGHTA, CDR2 FQGNSA. The CDR3 sequence is 14 residues long. This chain's CDR3 is CASSSGRLNSPLHF. In DNA form, the CDR3 reads TGTGCCAGCAGCTCCGGACGGCTGAATTCACCCCTCCACTTT.

The gene calls are TRBV18 and TRBJ1-3, with a weak D call TRBD1 (5 bases). V was pared by 3 bases and J by 4 bases, with 22 bases between. Germline assignment: CDR1 KGHSH and CDR2 LQKENI. This CDR3 region has 18 residues. CDR3 region: CASSPMAGTLAVGNTIYF. Written as DNA, the CDR3 is TGTGCCAGCTCACCTATGGCGGGGACCCTCGCCGTAGGAAACACCATATATTTT. The complete variable domain, with remaining parts taken from reference TRBV18 and TRBJ1-3, reads NAGVMQNPRHLVRRRGQEARLRCSPMKGHSHVYWYRQLPEEGLKFMVYLQKENIIDESGMPKERFSAEFPKEGPSILRIQQVVRGDSAAYFCASSPMAGTLAVGNTIYFGEGSWLTVV.

A few counts support this clonotype. The chain has TRBV11-3 and TRBJ1-3; D uncertain. Per the germline V gene, CDR1 is SGHNT and CDR2 is YENEEA. V was clipped by 2 bases and J by 4 bases, with 3 bases between them. This CDR3 contains 12 residues. The CDR3 here is CASSLMGNTIYF. The CDR3 DNA sequence: TGTGCCAGCAGCTTAATGGGAAACACCATATATTTT.

This clonotype is labeled medium-sized. The chain couples TRBV12-3 or TRBV12-4 to TRBJ2-1; D is tentatively TRBD1 or TRBD2 (5 bases each). The CDR3 sequence is 15 residues long. V dropped 2 bases and J dropped 9 bases, with 17 bases sitting between them. CDR3 sequence: CASSLLGAGLGEQFF. The CDR3 DNA reads TGTGCCAGCAGTTTATTGGGAGCAGGGTTGGGTGAGCAGTTCTTC.

By sample share, this clonotype is medium-sized. V and J are TRBV5-1 and TRBJ1-2, with unresolved D. The germline V and J ends were trimmed by 0 bases and 0 bases, with 6 bases remaining between them. The CDR3 length is 14 residues. CDR1 SGHRS and CDR2 YFSETQ come from the germline V gene. The CDR3 protein is CASSLAETNYGYTF. Written as DNA, the CDR3 is TGCGCCAGCAGCTTGGCGGAGACTAACTATGGCTACACCTTC. Looking up the rest from reference TRBV5-1 and TRBJ1-2 gives the full variable domain: KAGVTQTPRYLIKTRGQQVTLSCSPISGHRSVSWYQQTPGQGLQFLFEYFSETQRNKGNFPGRFSGRQFSNSRSEMNVSTLELGDSALYLCASSLAETNYGYTFGSGTRLTVV.

The CDR3: CAWSPGETQYF. The CDR3 DNA sequence: TGTGCCTGGAGTCCCGGAGAGACCCAGTACTTC. The J gene is TRBJ2-5, the V gene TRBV30; D gene unclear. The CDR3 is 11 residues long. The germline V and J ends were trimmed by 2 bases and 4 bases, with 5 bases remaining between them. Germline-derived CDR1 and CDR2 are GTSNPN and SVGIG (reference sequence).

As for this clonotype: This may be a read error, as it is one base from a much larger clone. V usage is TRBV12-3 or TRBV12-4 and J usage is TRBJ2-1; 7 nucleotides agree with TRBD2. This CDR3 contains 14 residues. The ends lost 7 bases at V and 13 bases at J; junction bases unmatched: 16. The CDR3 protein is CASTPWEGSETQFF. In nucleotides, the CDR3 is TGTGCCAGCACCCCCTGGGAGGGGAGCGAGACCCAGTTCTTC.

This sequence joins TRBV28 and TRBJ1-5; D might be TRBD1 (5 bases). Germline V CDR1 and CDR2: MDHEN, SYDVKM. V lost 6 bases and J lost 10, with 19 bases in between. CDR3 size: 14 residues. CDR3 DNA: TGTGCCAGCAGCAAAACAGGTGACACGCGACCCCAGCATTTT. Translated, it gives CASSKTGDTRPQHF.

This rearrangement joins TRBV9 to TRBJ1-1; D might be TRBD1 (6 bases). CDR1 is SGDLS and CDR2 is YYNGEE in the germline V gene. This CDR3 has 13 residues. The V end lost 4 bases, the J end lost 4 bases, and 11 bases lay between the germline ends. The CDR3 coding sequence is TGTGCCAGCAGCCCCCGGGGGCGCACTGAAGCTTTCTTT. Protein product: CASSPRGRTEAFF.

This clonotype came up once. The chain combines TRBV12-3 or TRBV12-4 with TRBJ2-1; D possibly matches TRBD1 or TRBD2 (5 bases each). The CDR3 is 15 amino acids. With 4 bases removed from V and 4 bases from J, the gap between germline ends came to 14 bases. The CDR3 is CASSSGTERYNEQFF. The CDR3 bases are TGTGCCAGCAGTTCGGGGACGGAGAGGTACAATGAGCAGTTCTTC.

The chain links TRBV3-1 to TRBJ2-4; the match to TRBD1 covers 9 bases. V was pared by 6 bases and J by 10 bases, with 10 bases of the junction left unmatched. The CDR3 is 14 residues long. Looked up from germline, CDR1 is LGHDT and CDR2 is YNNKEL (reference sequence). The CDR3 loop is CASRSGTGYGIQYF. The CDR3, as DNA: TGTGCCAGCAGATCCGGGACAGGGTATGGTATTCAGTACTTC.

The chain recombines TRBV7-2 with TRBJ2-7; D call uncertain. The CDR3 extends over 12 amino acids. Trimming removed 2 bases at V and 3 bases at J, with 5 bases between. The germline V gene encodes CDR1 SGHTA and CDR2 FQGNSA. The CDR3 coding sequence is TGTGCCAGCAGCTTACTAGTCTACGAGCAGTACTTC. Translated, it gives CASSLLVYEQYF.

In its sample, this clonotype was seen a few times. This rearrangement joins TRBV29-1 to TRBJ1-2; D is perhaps TRBD1 (5 bases). The CDR3 has 11 amino acids. V was shortened by 6 bases and J by 5 bases, with 10 bases between the two germline ends. CDR1 and CDR2 (germline): SQVTM, ANQGSEA. The CDR3 DNA reads TGCAGCGTCGGGGGACTGTATGGCTACACCTTC. This codes for CSVGGLYGYTF.

The V and J genes are TRBV7-9 and TRBJ1-2, with 10 bases lining up with TRBD1. Germline loops: CDR1 SEHNR, CDR2 FQNEAQ (reference sequence). This CDR3 is built from 16 residues. V dropped 1 base and J dropped 8; count of bases not matched to a gene: 10. As DNA, the CDR3 is TGTGCCAGCAGCTTAGAGCTTGGGACAGGGGTCCGCGGCTACACCTTC. It translates to CASSLELGTGVRGYTF.

V gene TRBV6-6 combines with J gene TRBJ1-5, with D possibly TRBD1 on 5 matching bases. Trimming removed 5 bases at V and 7 bases at J, with 12 bases between. This CDR3 spans 13 amino acids. Germline V gene sequence: CDR1 MNHNY, CDR2 SVGAGI (reference sequence). CDR3 in DNA: TGTGCCAGCAGTATCGCGGGGGTCCAGCCCCAGCATTTT. It specifies CASSIAGVQPQHF.

Judged by abundance, this clonotype is medium-sized (0.01 to 0.1%). This chain links TRBV2 with TRBJ2-2, with 7 bases fitting TRBD2. Germline V CDR1 and CDR2: SNHLY, FYNNEI. This CDR3 contains 15 residues. Trimming at V came to 6 bases and at J to 2 bases, leaving 6 bases not matched to a gene. The CDR3 coding sequence is TGTGCCAGCAGGACCGGGACTATCAACACCGGGGAGCTGTTTTTT. The encoded protein is CASRTGTINTGELFF.

The CDR3 region has the DNA TGTGCCAGCAGCTCAGACAGGGGATCTGAAAAACTGTTTTTT. It yields the protein CASSSDRGSEKLFF. This rearrangement joins TRBV11-2 to TRBJ1-4; 8 nucleotides line up with TRBD1. V dropped 4 bases and J dropped 7; count of bases not matched to a gene: 5. CDR1 and CDR2 (germline): SGHAT, FQNNGV. The CDR3 sequence is 14 residues long.

The chain links TRBV18 to TRBJ2-1; D not certain. The CDR3 loop spans 17 amino acids. Trimming took 1 base from V and 3 from J, leaving 16 bases between them. CDR1 is KGHSH, CDR2 LQKENI, per germline. CDR3 sequence reads: CASSPQEGRTLYNEQFF. Here the CDR3 DNA reads TGTGCCAGCTCACCACAAGAAGGCCGGACCCTCTACAATGAGCAGTTCTTC.

The chain recombines TRBV7-2 with TRBJ2-1; TRBD1 agrees at 8 bases. V was pared by 5 bases and J by 8 bases, with 11 bases of the junction left unmatched. The CDR3 length is 15 residues. Germline loops: CDR1 SGHTA, CDR2 FQGNSA. As DNA, the CDR3 is TGTGCCAGCAGCCCCAGGGGGCGAGGTTTGGATGAGCAGTTCTTC. It codes for CASSPRGRGLDEQFF.

This sequence joins TRBV6-5 and TRBJ1-2; the D is unclear. CDR1 is MNHEY, CDR2 SVGAGI, per germline. The CDR3 covers 17 residues. V lost 0 bases to trimming and J lost 4 bases, with 18 bases between them. The CDR3 spells CASSYSVSEQQTYGYTF. CDR3 DNA: TGTGCCAGCAGTTACTCTGTCTCGGAACAGCAAACCTATGGCTACACCTTC.

The chain links TRBV7-2 to TRBJ1-1; a weak D match, TRBD1 (6 bases). This CDR3 has 16 residues. Germline CDR1 SGHTA, CDR2 FQGNSA. Trimming pared 5 bases from V and 1 base from J, leaving 17 bases between. CDR3 in amino acids: CASSPRIRGGNTEAFF. The CDR3, as DNA: TGTGCCAGCAGCCCCCGGATTAGAGGGGGGAACACTGAAGCTTTCTTT.